The clone carrying this T cell receptor (beta chain) was observed at least ten times. The target antigen is unknown. Trimming pared 3 bases from V and 8 bases from J, leaving 8 bases between. This CDR3 contains 12 residues. Time point specified: patch test 1, 2 weeks after DPC sensitization. The treatment was: therapeutic diphenylcyclopropenone sensitization with weekly scalp DPC. These data originate in a study of human T cells and chemical hapten exposure. Study findings and constraints: Counts of TCRs expanded at PT1 correlated positively with patch test score. High-frequency TCRs, those above 1 in 1000, stayed the same after DPC sensitization.

The library tagged each cDNA molecule with unique molecular identifiers. TCRdb recomputed calls from the RACE reads with MiXCR, one row per CDR3 protein. Of roughly 100,000 distinct CDR3 sequences in the sample, 11% were seen once. V is TRBV12-3 or TRBV12-4 and J is TRBJ1-3, with unresolved D. The clonotype originates from a woman between 40 and 55 years old with alopecia areata. Some clones in this sample may be carry-over from other donors' samples. The material was whole blood, obtained in connection with sensitization to the hapten diphenylcyclopropenone (DPC). CDR3 DNA: TGTGCCAGCAGTTTCGGACGGGACACCATATATTTT. Translation: CASSFGRDTIYF.